What follows are 28 T cell receptor beta chains derived from one specimen sequenced in a study of post-analysis software for immune sequencing data. Antigen specificity for these receptors is unknown. Study-level points and caveats: Controls had lower frequencies than patients of a few TRBV segments, which included TRBV5-6, TRBV5-1 and TRBV20-1.

Every TCR beta cDNA library bore unique molecular identifiers. TCRdb reanalysed the PCR reads using MiXCR and keeps one entry per CDR3 protein. The repertoire consists of about 800,000 distinct CDR3 sequences, with roughly 30% occurring once and the leading ten covering approximately 0.55%. The sequencing sample was made of blood. These receptors all come from a girl between 10 and 17 years old with multiple sclerosis.

V usage is TRBV10-3 and J usage is TRBJ2-7; D is possibly TRBD1 or TRBD2 (5 bases each). The CDR3 length is 15 residues. CDR1 and CDR2 from the germline V gene are ENHRY and SYGVKD. V was clipped by 10 bases and J by 1 base, with 20 bases between them. The DNA for the CDR3 is TGTGCCACGAGATCGCCGGGACGGCATTCCTACGAGCAGTACTTC. It codes for CATRSPGRHSYEQYF.

With regard to this clonotype: One junction end disagrees with the germline gene, perhaps due to a read error. The chain has TRBV3-1 and TRBJ2-6, with D possibly TRBD1 on 6 matching bases. This CDR3 spans 15 amino acids. Germline V lookup: CDR1 LGHDT, CDR2 YNNKEL (reference sequence). The CDR3 DNA reads TGTGCCAGCAGCCTAACAGGGCCTGGGGCCGACGTCCTGACTTTC. Residues: CASSLTGPGADVLTF. The full variable domain, with the rest looked up from reference TRBV3-1 and TRBJ2-6, is DTAVSQTPKYLVTQMGNDKSIKCEQNLGHDTMYWYKQDSKKFLKIMFSYNNKELIINETVPNRFSPKSPDKAHLNLHINSLELGDSAVYFCASSLTGPGADVLTFGAGSRLTVL.

The chain carries TRBV7-2 and TRBJ2-3; D remains unclear. Germline V gives CDR1 SGHTA, CDR2 FQGNSA. V gave up 1 base and J gave up 6 bases, with 11 bases separating them. The CDR3 covers 14 residues. The CDR3 DNA is TGTGCCAGCAGCTTAGATCAGTTCTCCGATACGCAGTATTTT. Translation: CASSLDQFSDTQYF.

The chain recombines TRBV18 with TRBJ1-6, with D unresolved. The CDR3 runs 13 residues. CDR1 is KGHSH, CDR2 LQKENI, per germline. V was shortened by 6 bases and J by 13 bases, with 16 bases between the two germline ends. CDR3 sequence reads: CASSPSDLGPLHF. The CDR3 DNA reads as TGTGCCAGCTCGCCGTCCGACCTCGGGCCCCTCCACTTT.

The chain carries TRBV6-6 and TRBJ2-3, with 11 bases matching TRBD1. V lost 2 bases, J lost 4 bases, and 2 bases stayed unmatched. From germline, CDR1 is MNHNY and CDR2 SVGAGI (reference sequence). This CDR3 is 15 amino acids long. The CDR3 protein is CASSYAGQGADTQYF. The CDR3 DNA is TGTGCCAGCAGTTACGCGGGACAGGGGGCAGATACGCAGTATTTT.

The chain is built from TRBV9 and TRBJ2-7, with D possibly being TRBD1 (6 bases). Between the trimmed V and J ends, which lost 4 bases and 0 bases, there was a span of 11 bases. The CDR3 extends over 14 amino acids. The germline V gene encodes CDR1 SGDLS and CDR2 YYNGEE. DNA of the CDR3: TGTGCCAGCAGCCAAGAACAGGGCTCCTACGAGCAGTACTTC. As protein: CASSQEQGSYEQYF.

This chain joins TRBV29-1 and TRBJ1-5; 9 bases line up with TRBD1. The CDR3 has 15 residues. Losses at the gene ends were 5 bases for V and 0 bases for J; bases not matched to a gene: 5. The germline gives CDR1 SQVTM, CDR2 ANQGSEA. The CDR3 sequence is CSVKTGGNSNQPQHF. DNA for the CDR3: TGCAGCGTTAAGACAGGGGGGAATAGCAATCAGCCCCAGCATTTT.

This clonotype was recorded a few times. The rearrangement links TRBV7-8 to TRBJ2-7; the match to TRBD2 covers 13 bases. Germline trimming cut 3 bases from V and 5 bases from J; bases unmatched to any gene: 4. In germline, CDR1 is SGHVS, CDR2 FQNEAQ. The CDR3 spans 15 residues. CDR3 nucleotides: TGTGCCAGCAGCTTGGGACTAGCGGGAAGCCACGAGCAGTACTTC. It is translated as CASSLGLAGSHEQYF.

This clonotype came up many times. The chain has TRBV9 and TRBJ2-7, with D perhaps being TRBD1 or TRBD2 (5 bases each). Trimming stripped 0 bases from V and 4 bases from J, with 14 bases between. Germline values: CDR1 SGDLS, CDR2 YYNGEE. The CDR3 covers 15 residues. Here the CDR3 reads CASSVGGTLRYEQYF. In DNA, the CDR3 is TGTGCCAGCAGCGTAGGGGGGACCCTTCGGTACGAGCAGTACTTC.

The chain combines TRBV9 with TRBJ2-7; no clear D. Germline V gene sequence: CDR1 SGDLS, CDR2 YYNGEE. Trimming removed 3 bases from V and 2 bases from J, with 21 bases in between. This CDR3 region has 17 residues. The CDR3 sequence is CASSGSRAAPAAYEQYF. The CDR3 nucleotides read TGTGCCAGCAGCGGTAGTAGGGCGGCGCCAGCCGCCTACGAGCAGTACTTC.

The chain has TRBV3-1 and TRBJ2-3; 12 bases match TRBD2. The ends lost 1 base at V and 6 bases at J; junction bases unmatched: 8. This CDR3 region has 17 residues. The germline CDR1 and CDR2 sequences are LGHDT and YNNKEL (reference sequence). CDR3 region: CASSQGTSGVLADTQYF. DNA of the CDR3: TGTGCCAGCAGCCAAGGGACTAGCGGGGTGTTGGCGGATACGCAGTATTTT.

On this clonotype: A much larger clone differs by one base, so this may be a read error. The chain has TRBV27 and TRBJ2-1; D may be TRBD2 (5 bases). The germline V gene encodes CDR1 MNHEY and CDR2 SMNVEV (reference sequence). CDR3 length equals 16 residues. In DNA form, the CDR3 reads TGTGCCAACAGTTTAAGCCTGGGGAGCTCCTACAATGAGCAGTTCTTC. This codes for CANSLSLGSSYNEQFF.

There are a few counts of this clonotype. This chain uses TRBV27 with TRBJ2-7, with no clear D. The germline V gene encodes CDR1 MNHEY and CDR2 SMNVEV (reference sequence). The CDR3 extends over 13 amino acids. V gave up 1 base and J gave up 3 bases, with 7 bases separating them. The CDR3 sequence: CASSLYKSYEQYF. CDR3 sequence (DNA): TGTGCCAGCAGTTTATACAAGAGCTACGAGCAGTACTTC.

This clonotype was found a few times. The chain carries TRBV25-1 and TRBJ2-5, with D possibly TRBD2 on 5 matching bases. The J call is uncertain, as TRBJ2-7 better fits the DNA end. Per germline, CDR1 MGHDK and CDR2 SYGVNS. There are 12 residues in the CDR3. Here the CDR3 DNA reads TGTGCCAGCAGTGGGACTGTATACGAGCAGTACTTC. It specifies CASSGTVYEQYF.

The genes are TRBV3-1 and TRBJ2-1; weak D call: TRBD2 (6 bases). V lost 4 bases and J lost 4, with 14 bases in between. The CDR3 extends over 15 amino acids. Germline loops: CDR1 LGHDT, CDR2 YNNKEL (reference sequence). Here the CDR3 reads CASSPLLAPYNEQFF. The DNA of the CDR3 is TGTGCCAGCAGCCCGCTGCTAGCGCCATACAATGAGCAGTTCTTC.

The genes are TRBV6-5 and TRBJ2-4; no clear D. This CDR3 has 18 amino acids. Per germline, CDR1 MNHEY and CDR2 SVGAGI. V lost 3 bases to trimming and J lost 0 bases, with 18 bases between them. CDR3 protein: CASSYLPPVVRAKNIQYF. Written as DNA, the CDR3 is TGTGCCAGCAGTTATCTGCCCCCGGTAGTGAGAGCCAAAAACATTCAGTACTTC.

In this sample, this clonotype turned up many times. The chain has TRBV5-6 and TRBJ2-7, with D possibly being TRBD1 or TRBD2 (6 bases each). V was trimmed by 6 bases and J by 5 bases, leaving 18 bases between them. This CDR3 comprises 14 residues. CDR1 SGHDT and CDR2 YYEEEE come from the germline V gene. Written as DNA, the CDR3 is TGTGCCAGCACCCAAGGGGGGTGGAGGGACGAGCAGTACTTC. Encoded protein: CASTQGGWRDEQYF.

This chain connects TRBV10-3 to TRBJ2-5; 12 bases align to TRBD2. The J call may be incorrect, as the DNA end agrees better with TRBJ2-7. This CDR3 is built from 15 residues. Germline V gene lookup returns CDR1 ENHRY and CDR2 SYGVKD. The DNA for the CDR3 is TGTGCCATCAGTGGTCGACTAGCGGGAGAGGACGAGCAGTACTTC. Translation gives CAISGRLAGEDEQYF.

The V and J genes are TRBV2 and TRBJ1-6; D is unclear. Trimming removed 8 bases from V and 8 bases from J, with 7 bases in between. Germline-derived CDR1 and CDR2 are SNHLY and FYNNEI. There are 11 residues in the CDR3. The CDR3 region is CASGEDSPLHF. The CDR3 nucleotides are TGTGCCAGCGGGGAAGATTCACCCCTCCACTTT.

A note on this clonotype: A much larger clone lies one base from this, so it may be a read error. The chain is built from TRBV10-3 and TRBJ2-5; TRBD2 aligns across 7 bases. TRBJ2-7 matches the DNA end more closely, so the J call is doubtful. Germline loops: CDR1 ENHRY, CDR2 SYGVKD. CDR3 length equals 13 residues. The CDR3 region has the DNA TGTGCCATCAGTGAGTCGAAGCGGGGCGAGCAGTACTTC. Protein product: CAISESKRGEQYF.

The chain carries TRBV6-5 and TRBJ2-3; weak D call: TRBD1 (6 bases). Germline CDR1 and CDR2: MNHEY and SVGAGI. V lost 5 bases, J lost 3 bases, and 15 bases lay in between. The length of the CDR3 is 15 residues. This CDR3 is CASSLYGTKTDTQYF. The CDR3 DNA reads TGTGCCAGCAGTCTTTACGGGACAAAAACAGATACGCAGTATTTT.

A few counts support this clonotype. The chain recombines TRBV5-1 with TRBJ2-3; 10 bases are shared with TRBD2. This CDR3 is built from 16 residues. Germline V gives CDR1 SGHRS, CDR2 YFSETQ. V shed 4 bases and J 4 bases; nucleotides not matched to a gene: 9. CDR3 DNA: TGCGCCAGCAGCCGATTAGCGGGAGGAGGAGCAGATACGCAGTATTTT. Protein sequence: CASSRLAGGGADTQYF.

J is TRBJ2-5 and V is TRBV28; D is tentatively TRBD1 or TRBD2 (5 bases each). V was shortened by 3 bases and J by 1 base, with 12 bases between the two germline ends. CDR3 length: 15 residues. Germline V lookup: CDR1 MDHEN, CDR2 SYDVKM. The CDR3 loop reads CASSLRRGLQETQYF. DNA of the CDR3: TGTGCCAGCAGTTTGCGCCGGGGCCTCCAAGAGACCCAGTACTTC.

The V and J genes are TRBV21-1 and TRBJ2-3; no check of the table's D call, TRBD2, against the DNA was made. TRBV21-1 is noted as a pseudogene. There are 22 residues in the CDR3. CDR3 in amino acids: CASSKYPLPGLAGTNSTDTQYF. In nucleotides, the CDR3 is TGTGCCAGCAGCAAGTATCCTCTACCGGGACTAGCGGGAACGAATAGCACAGATACGCAGTATTTT.

To note about this clonotype: At one of its ends the junction is not consistent with the germline gene, which may arise from a read error. This chain connects TRBV14 to TRBJ2-7; possibly TRBD2 for D (5 bases). This CDR3 region has 13 residues. Germline lookup yields CDR1 SGHDN and CDR2 FVKESK. The CDR3: CASSRTPAYGQYF. In nucleotides, the CDR3 is TGTGCCAGCAGCCGGACTCCTGCCTACGGGCAGTACTTC.

J is TRBJ1-5 and V is TRBV20-1, with a weak D call TRBD1 (5 bases). CDR3 length: 15 residues. CDR1 is DFQATT and CDR2 is SNEGSKA in the germline V gene (reference sequence). With 0 bases removed from V and 1 base from J, the gap between germline ends came to 10 bases. CDR3 region: CSARDSRESNQPQHF. For the CDR3, the DNA is TGCAGTGCTAGAGATAGCAGGGAGAGCAATCAGCCCCAGCATTTT.

The sample holds a few counts of this clonotype. The chain couples TRBV20-1 to TRBJ1-1; D unclear. Germline CDR1 and CDR2: DFQATT and SNEGSKA (reference sequence). The CDR3 covers 13 residues. The V gene lost 5 bases and the J gene lost 1 base, with 11 bases spanning the gap. Here the CDR3 reads CSAPPAGNTEAFF. Here the CDR3 DNA reads TGCAGTGCTCCCCCGGCGGGGAACACTGAAGCTTTCTTT.

This clonotype was recorded a few times. The chain joins TRBV7-9 to TRBJ2-1, with 8 nucleotides matching TRBD1. Germline V gene data show CDR1 as SEHNR and CDR2 as FQNEAQ (reference sequence). V shed 0 bases and J 8 bases; nucleotides not matched to a gene: 6. The CDR3 consists of 15 residues. The DNA of the CDR3 is TGTGCCAGCAGCTTAGCAACAGGGGGTCGGGATGAGCAGTTCTTC. Amino acid sequence: CASSLATGGRDEQFF.